The clone carrying this TCR beta chain appeared many times. What it recognizes is unknown. MiXCR re-clonotyped the PCR reads for TCRdb. The sample has 30,000 to 35,000 clones, about a fifth seen once. The data belong to a study of metastatic and nonmetastatic thyroid tumors. Study context: Where malignant and benign thyroid patients were concerned, repertoires were compared across blood and tumor or nodule tissue.

No patient had received any treatment before thyroid surgery. The CDR3 spans 14 residues. V lost 4 bases, J lost 6 bases, and 14 bases lay in between. Germline CDR1 and CDR2: SGHTS and YDEGEE. Study outcomes and limitations: Malignant thyroid tumors reportedly had TCR beta diversity that was significantly higher than in benign nodules, in blood and tumor.

The chain employs TRBV5-8 and TRBJ1-5, with D possibly being TRBD1 (5 bases). The sequencing sample was made of tumor tissue. This TCR was sampled from a male donor with papillary thyroid cancer or a benign thyroid nodule (not recorded which). Some clones in this sample may be carry-over from other donors' samples. This CDR3 is CASSLGRVAQPQHF. Here the CDR3 DNA reads TGTGCCAGCAGCCTAGGCAGGGTTGCTCAGCCCCAGCATTTT.